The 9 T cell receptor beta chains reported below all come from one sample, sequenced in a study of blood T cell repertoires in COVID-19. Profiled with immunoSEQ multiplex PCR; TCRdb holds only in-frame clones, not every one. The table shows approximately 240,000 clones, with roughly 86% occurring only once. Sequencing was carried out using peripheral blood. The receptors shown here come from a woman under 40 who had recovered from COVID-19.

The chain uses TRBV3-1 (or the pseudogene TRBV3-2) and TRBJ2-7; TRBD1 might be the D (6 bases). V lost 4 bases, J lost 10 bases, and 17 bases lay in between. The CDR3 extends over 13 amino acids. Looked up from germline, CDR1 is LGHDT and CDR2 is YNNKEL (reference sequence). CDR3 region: CASSRWVRQVQYF. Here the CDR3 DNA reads TGTGCCAGCAGCCGCTGGGTAAGACAGGTACAGTACTTC.

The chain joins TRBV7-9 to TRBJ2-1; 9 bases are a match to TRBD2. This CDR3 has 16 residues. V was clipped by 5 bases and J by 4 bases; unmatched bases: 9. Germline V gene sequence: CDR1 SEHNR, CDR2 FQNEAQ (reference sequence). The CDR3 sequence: CASSLPLAGIYNEQFF. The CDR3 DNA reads TGTGCCAGCAGCCTCCCCCTAGCGGGGATTTACAATGAGCAGTTCTTC.

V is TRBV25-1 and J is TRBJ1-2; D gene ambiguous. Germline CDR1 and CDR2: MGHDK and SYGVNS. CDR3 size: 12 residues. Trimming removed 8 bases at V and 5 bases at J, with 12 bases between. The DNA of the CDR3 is TGTGCCAGCGGGAGTCCAAGTTATGGCTACACCTTC. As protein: CASGSPSYGYTF.

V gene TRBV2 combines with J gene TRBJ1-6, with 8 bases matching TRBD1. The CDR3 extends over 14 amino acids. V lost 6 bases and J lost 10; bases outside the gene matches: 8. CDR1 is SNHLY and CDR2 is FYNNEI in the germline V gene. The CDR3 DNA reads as TGTGCCAGCAGAGTCGACAGGGGAAGATCACCCCTCCACTTT. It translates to CASRVDRGRSPLHF.

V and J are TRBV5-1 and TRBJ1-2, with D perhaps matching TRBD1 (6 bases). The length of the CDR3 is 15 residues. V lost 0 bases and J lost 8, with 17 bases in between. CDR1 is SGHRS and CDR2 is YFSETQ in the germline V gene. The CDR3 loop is CASSLVEQGIRGYTF. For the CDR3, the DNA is TGCGCCAGCAGCTTGGTAGAACAGGGAATTCGCGGCTACACCTTC.

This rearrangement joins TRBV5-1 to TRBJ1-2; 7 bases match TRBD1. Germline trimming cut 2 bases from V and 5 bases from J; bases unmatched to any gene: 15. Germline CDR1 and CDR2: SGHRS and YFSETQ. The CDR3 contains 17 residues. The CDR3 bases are TGCGCCAGCAGCTTCGATGGGAACAGGGGCGCCCCATATGGCTACACCTTC. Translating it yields CASSFDGNRGAPYGYTF.

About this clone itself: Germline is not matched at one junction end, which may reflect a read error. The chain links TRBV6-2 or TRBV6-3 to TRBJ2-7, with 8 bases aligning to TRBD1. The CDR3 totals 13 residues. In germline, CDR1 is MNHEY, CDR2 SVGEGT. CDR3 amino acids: CASSYSAADRGRF. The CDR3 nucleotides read TGTGCCAGCAGTTACTCAGCGGCCGACAGGGGTCGCTTC.

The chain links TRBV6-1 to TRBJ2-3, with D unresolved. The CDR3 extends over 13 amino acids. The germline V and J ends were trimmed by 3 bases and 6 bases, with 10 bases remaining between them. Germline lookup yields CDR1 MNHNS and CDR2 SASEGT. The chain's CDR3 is CASSDGSRDTQYF. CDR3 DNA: TGTGCCAGCAGTGACGGCTCCAGGGATACGCAGTATTTT.

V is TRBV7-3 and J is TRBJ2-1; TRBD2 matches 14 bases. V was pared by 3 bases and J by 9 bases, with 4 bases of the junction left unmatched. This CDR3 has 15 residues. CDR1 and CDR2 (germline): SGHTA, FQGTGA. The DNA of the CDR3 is TGTGCCAGCAGCTTGGGACTAGCGGGGGTGGGTGAGCAGTTCTTC. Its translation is CASSLGLAGVGEQFF.